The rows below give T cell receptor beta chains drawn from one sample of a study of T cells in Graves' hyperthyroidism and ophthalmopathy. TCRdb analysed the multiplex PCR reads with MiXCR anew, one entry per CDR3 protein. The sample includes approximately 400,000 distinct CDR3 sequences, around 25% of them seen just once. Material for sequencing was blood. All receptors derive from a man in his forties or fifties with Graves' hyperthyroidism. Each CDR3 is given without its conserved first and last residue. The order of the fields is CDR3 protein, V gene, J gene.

cdr3_aa: ASSSLRSGSNTGELF
v_call: TRBV6-7
j_call: TRBJ2-2

cdr3_aa: ASSPSGNGYT
v_call: TRBV5-1
j_call: TRBJ1-2

cdr3_aa: ASSGTGGNNEQF
v_call: TRBV2
j_call: TRBJ2-1

cdr3_aa: ASSAPGTNGGEQY
v_call: TRBV6-1
j_call: TRBJ2-7

cdr3_aa: ASKKEGYEQY
v_call: TRBV11-2
j_call: TRBJ2-7

cdr3_aa: ASSLTKYYEQY
v_call: TRBV7-3
j_call: TRBJ2-7

cdr3_aa: ASSLRTSGRGADTQY
v_call: TRBV5-1
j_call: TRBJ2-3

cdr3_aa: ASSSQGAAAF
v_call: TRBV12-3/TRBV12-4
j_call: TRBJ1-1

cdr3_aa: ASSPQRELYADTQY
v_call: TRBV18
j_call: TRBJ2-3

cdr3_aa: ASSSDGTSRETQY
v_call: TRBV11-3
j_call: TRBJ2-5

cdr3_aa: ASSQVFQRSSYNEQF
v_call: TRBV3-1
j_call: TRBJ2-1

cdr3_aa: SARSGLAGGTDTQY
v_call: TRBV20-1
j_call: TRBJ2-3

cdr3_aa: ASNPTGQNTGELF
v_call: TRBV11-2
j_call: TRBJ2-2

cdr3_aa: ASSHQRREGFDEQF
v_call: TRBV3-1
j_call: TRBJ2-1

cdr3_aa: AWSPPGDTQY
v_call: TRBV30
j_call: TRBJ2-3

cdr3_aa: ASSLVVGSKETQY
v_call: TRBV7-2
j_call: TRBJ2-5

cdr3_aa: ASSHRTGSGANVLT
v_call: TRBV19
j_call: TRBJ2-6

cdr3_aa: ASSLLGDSTEQY
v_call: TRBV7-6
j_call: TRBJ2-7